These T cell receptor beta chains were read from a single sample in a study of response to subunit inactivated influenza vaccine. TCRdb passed the RT-PCR reads through MiXCR, listing each CDR3 protein once. This sample has 500,000 to 600,000 distinct CDR3 sequences, with more than 15% found just once. The specimen was CD4+ T cells sorted from PBMCs, collected roughly 24 months after vaccination. All receptors derive from a man aged 45 to 70 who received an inactivated influenza vaccine. Both conserved end residues are part of each CDR3. Each record gives: V gene, clone size, D gene, J gene, CDR3 protein, CDR3 DNA. The D gene is left open where the match is weak. Only part of the rows carry a size: once, few, many, or a class if the clone is expanded.

>TRBV20-1|many|TRBD2|TRBJ2-7
CSANRGPSGGEQYF
TGCAGTGCAAACCGTGGGCCCAGCGGGGGCGAGCAGTACTTC
>TRBV27|few|TRBD1|TRBJ1-2
CASSRTGVANYGYTF
TGTGCCAGCAGCCGGACAGGGGTAGCTAACTATGGCTACACCTTC
>TRBV20-1|many|TRBD1|TRBJ1-5
CSARSGQGGQPQHF
TGCAGTGCTAGATCCGGACAGGGAGGTCAGCCCCAGCATTTT
>TRBV11-1|few|TRBD1|TRBJ2-5
CASSSIRGRRDRGFETQYF
TGTGCCAGCAGCTCCATTAGGGGGCGGCGGGACAGGGGATTCGAGACCCAGTACTTC
>TRBV28|few|TRBD1|TRBJ1-5
CASREPNRGRNQPQHF
TGTGCCAGCAGAGAGCCTAACAGGGGTCGCAATCAGCCCCAGCATTTT
>TRBV12-3/TRBV12-4|few|-|TRBJ2-5
CASSFRTDIQETQYF
TGTGCCAGCAGTTTCCGGACAGATATACAAGAGACCCAGTACTTC
>TRBV29-1|many|TRBD1|TRBJ2-7
CSVVRQGAYEQYF
TGCAGCGTTGTCCGACAGGGAGCCTACGAGCAGTACTTC
>TRBV12-3/TRBV12-4|-|-|TRBJ1-3
CASSTPGRQLSGNTIYF
TGTGCCAGCAGTACTCCGGGACGGCAGCTCTCTGGAAACACCATATATTTT
>TRBV6-6|-|-|TRBJ2-7
CASSPDPLSEQYF
TGTGCCAGCAGCCCCGACCCACTCTCGGAGCAGTACTTC
>TRBV11-2|-|-|TRBJ1-2
CASRPGGGNYGYTF
TGTGCCAGCAGACCAGGCGGGGGCAACTATGGCTACACCTTC
>TRBV20-1|few|TRBD2|TRBJ2-1
CSARDSLTSGGNEQFF
TGCAGTGCTAGGGATTCCCTTACTAGCGGGGGTAATGAGCAGTTCTTC
>TRBV29-1|few|TRBD2|TRBJ2-7
CSVTSGGSEQYF
TGCAGCGTCACTAGCGGGGGCAGCGAGCAGTACTTC
>TRBV29-1|many|TRBD2|TRBJ2-2
CSAITSGGNTGELFF
TGCAGCGCCATAACTAGCGGGGGAAACACCGGGGAGCTGTTTTTT
>TRBV3-1|-|TRBD2|TRBJ2-3
CASSQRDPRGRLRTDTQYF
TGTGCCAGCAGCCAAAGGGACCCTCGCGGGAGGCTTAGGACAGATACGCAGTATTTT
>TRBV2|few|-|TRBJ1-2
CASSARLNGYTF
TGTGCCAGCAGTGCCCGGCTAAATGGCTACACCTTC
>TRBV12-3/TRBV12-4|few|TRBD1|TRBJ1-2
CASSISDRARGYTF
TGTGCCAGCAGTATCTCGGACAGGGCAAGAGGCTACACCTTC
>TRBV28|-|TRBD2|TRBJ2-7
CASSSPPGLAGKPYEQYF
TGTGCCAGCAGTTCCCCCCCGGGACTAGCGGGGAAACCCTACGAGCAGTACTTC
>TRBV28|few|-|TRBJ1-1
CASRVGQGKNTEAFF
TGTGCCAGCAGGGTAGGGCAGGGGAAGAACACTGAAGCTTTCTTT
>TRBV7-9|few|TRBD2|TRBJ2-1
CASVRGSGDNEQFF
TGTGCCAGCGTTCGGGGTAGCGGGGACAATGAGCAGTTCTTC
>TRBV10-3|few|-|TRBJ2-7
CAIRAGRSYEQYF
TGTGCCATCAGGGCGGGTCGATCCTACGAGCAGTACTTC
>TRBV4-3|few|TRBD1|TRBJ1-4
CASSQDPITGDEKLFF
TGCGCCAGCAGCCAAGACCCAATTACAGGGGACGAAAAACTGTTTTTT
>TRBV7-2|-|-|TRBJ2-5
CASSLSAGETQYF
TGTGCCAGCAGCTTATCAGCGGGTGAGACCCAGTACTTC
>TRBV28|-|TRBD1|TRBJ1-2
CASTLGQFYGYTF
TGTGCCAGCACCTTGGGACAGTTCTATGGCTACACCTTC
>TRBV12-3/TRBV12-4|few|TRBD1|TRBJ1-2
CASSPDRGRLSVGYTF
TGTGCCAGCAGTCCCGACAGGGGGCGGTTATCGGTTGGCTACACCTTC
>TRBV27|few|TRBD1|TRBJ2-3
CASRGQGAFTDTQYF
TGTGCCAGCAGGGGACAGGGGGCCTTCACAGATACGCAGTATTTT
>TRBV12-3/TRBV12-4|-|-|TRBJ1-5
CASSERDVNQPQHF
TGTGCCAGCAGCGAGCGGGACGTAAATCAGCCCCAGCATTTT
>TRBV27|-|-|TRBJ2-7
CASRLSSTRYYEQYF
TGTGCCAGCAGGCTCTCGTCAACTAGATACTACGAGCAGTACTTC
>TRBV20-1|-|-|TRBJ2-7
CSARLDNYEQYF
TGCAGTGCTAGGTTAGACAACTACGAGCAGTACTTC
>TRBV9|few|-|TRBJ2-5
CASSVHLQETQYF
TGTGCCAGCAGCGTCCACTTGCAAGAGACCCAGTACTTC
>TRBV5-1|-|-|TRBJ1-2
CASGRGNANYGYTF
TGCGCCAGCGGTAGGGGTAACGCAAACTATGGCTACACCTTC
>TRBV6-1|-|-|TRBJ2-5
CASSEARQTQYF
TGTGCCAGCAGTGAAGCGCGCCAGACCCAGTACTTC
>TRBV29-1|few|TRBD1|TRBJ2-5
CSVADRAHRETQYF
TGCAGCGTCGCGGACAGGGCCCATCGGGAGACCCAGTACTTC
>TRBV12-3/TRBV12-4|many|-|TRBJ1-5
CASSFLGDQPQHF
TGTGCCAGCAGTTTCTTAGGGGACCAGCCCCAGCATTTT
>TRBV5-1|-|TRBD2|TRBJ2-7
CASSLSTREREATYEQYF
TGCGCCAGCAGCTTGAGTACCAGGGAGCGGGAGGCCACCTACGAGCAGTACTTC
>TRBV18|few|TRBD1|TRBJ1-5
CASSSDRGKPQHF
TGTGCCAGCTCAAGCGACAGGGGGAAGCCCCAGCATTTT
>TRBV29-1|few|-|TRBJ2-1
CSVDGAGPNEQFF
TGCAGCGTTGATGGTGCGGGCCCCAATGAGCAGTTCTTC
>TRBV15|many|TRBD2|TRBJ2-3
CATSRGTSGSTDTQYF
TGTGCCACCAGCAGAGGAACTAGCGGGAGCACAGATACGCAGTATTTT
>TRBV21-1|few|-|TRBJ2-5
CASSKALSTGWTPGNQETQYF
TGTGCCAGCAGCAAAGCGCTTTCGACAGGTTGGACCCCAGGGAACCAAGAGACCCAGTACTTC
>TRBV5-1|-|-|TRBJ2-7
CASSFGNRADEQYF
TGCGCCAGCAGCTTTGGTAACAGGGCAGACGAGCAGTACTTC
>TRBV20-1|-|TRBD1|TRBJ2-7
CSARPGTGEGREQYF
TGCAGTGCTCGCCCTGGGACAGGGGAGGGTAGAGAGCAGTACTTC
>TRBV4-2|-|-|TRBJ2-1
CASSQDLWGLEQFF
TGTGCCAGCAGCCAAGATCTCTGGGGGCTTGAGCAGTTCTTC
>TRBV4-3|-|TRBD2|TRBJ2-1
CASSQVAGGSREQFF
TGCGCCAGCAGCCAAGTAGCGGGAGGTAGTCGGGAGCAGTTCTTC
>TRBV12-3/TRBV12-4|many|-|TRBJ2-7
CASSVGLNYEQYF
TGTGCCAGCAGTGTGGGACTGAACTACGAGCAGTACTTC
>TRBV28|-|-|TRBJ1-4
CASRFWSTNEKLFF
TGTGCCAGCAGATTTTGGTCCACTAATGAAAAACTGTTTTTT
>TRBV4-2|few|TRBD2|TRBJ2-2
CASSQISGGAGELFF
TGTGCCAGCAGCCAAATTAGCGGGGGGGCCGGGGAGCTGTTTTTT
>TRBV10-3|few|-|TRBJ2-1
CATANYNEQFF
TGTGCCACAGCGAACTACAATGAGCAGTTCTTC
>TRBV25-1|few|TRBD2|TRBJ2-2
CASSGPLAGEELFF
TGTGCCAGCAGTGGCCCACTAGCGGGAGAGGAGCTGTTTTTT
>TRBV2|-|TRBD2|TRBJ2-7
CASRKGTSGGEQYF
TGTGCCAGCCGAAAAGGGACTAGCGGAGGCGAGCAGTACTTC
>TRBV5-1|few|TRBD1|TRBJ1-2
CASSADRGGNYGYTF
TGCGCCAGCAGCGCCGACAGGGGAGGTAACTATGGCTACACCTTC